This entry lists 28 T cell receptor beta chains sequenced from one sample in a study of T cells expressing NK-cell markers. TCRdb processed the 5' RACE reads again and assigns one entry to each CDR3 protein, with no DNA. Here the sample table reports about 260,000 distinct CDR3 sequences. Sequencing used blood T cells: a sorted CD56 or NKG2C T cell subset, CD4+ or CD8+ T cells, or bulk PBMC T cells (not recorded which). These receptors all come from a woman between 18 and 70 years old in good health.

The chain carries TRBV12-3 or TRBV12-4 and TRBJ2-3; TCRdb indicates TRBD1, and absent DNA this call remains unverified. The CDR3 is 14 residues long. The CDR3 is CASTKNRGADTQYF.

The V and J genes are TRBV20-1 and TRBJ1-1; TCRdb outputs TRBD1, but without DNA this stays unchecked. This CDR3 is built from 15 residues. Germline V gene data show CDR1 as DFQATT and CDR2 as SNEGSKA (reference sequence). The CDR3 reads CSARPGQGMNTEAFF.

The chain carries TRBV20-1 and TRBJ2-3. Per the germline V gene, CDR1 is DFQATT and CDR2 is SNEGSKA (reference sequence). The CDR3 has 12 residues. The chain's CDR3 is CTGGRSTDTQYF.

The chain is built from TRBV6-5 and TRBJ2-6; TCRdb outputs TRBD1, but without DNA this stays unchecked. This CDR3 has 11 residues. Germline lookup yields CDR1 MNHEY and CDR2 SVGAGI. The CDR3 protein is CASSWGSVLTF.

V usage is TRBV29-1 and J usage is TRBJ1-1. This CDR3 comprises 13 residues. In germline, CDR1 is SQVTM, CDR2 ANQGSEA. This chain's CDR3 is CSVAGRGGTEAFF.

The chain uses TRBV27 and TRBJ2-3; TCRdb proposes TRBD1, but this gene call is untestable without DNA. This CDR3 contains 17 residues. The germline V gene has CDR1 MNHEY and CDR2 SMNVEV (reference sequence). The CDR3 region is CASSLAGGRLSTDTQYF.

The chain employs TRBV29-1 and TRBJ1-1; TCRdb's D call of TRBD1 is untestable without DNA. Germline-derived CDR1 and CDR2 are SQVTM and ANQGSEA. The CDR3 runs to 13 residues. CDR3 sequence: CSAPTDMNTEAFF.

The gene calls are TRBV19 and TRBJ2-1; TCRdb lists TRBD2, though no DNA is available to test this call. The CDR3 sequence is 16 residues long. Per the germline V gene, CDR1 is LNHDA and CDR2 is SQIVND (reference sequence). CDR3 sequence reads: CASSIDSGFPYNEQFF.

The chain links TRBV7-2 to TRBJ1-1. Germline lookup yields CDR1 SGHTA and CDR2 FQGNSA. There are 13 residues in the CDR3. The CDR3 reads CASSFSQDTEAFF. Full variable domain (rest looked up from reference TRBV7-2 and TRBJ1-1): GAGVSQSPSNKVTEKGKDVELRCDPISGHTALYWYRQSLGQGLEFLIYFQGNSAPDKSGLPSDRFSAERTGGSVSTLTIQRTQQEDSAVYLCASSFSQDTEAFFGQGTRLTVV.

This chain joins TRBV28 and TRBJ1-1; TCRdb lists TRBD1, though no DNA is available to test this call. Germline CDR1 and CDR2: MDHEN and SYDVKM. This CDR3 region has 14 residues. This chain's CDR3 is CASSLTGRFTEAFF.

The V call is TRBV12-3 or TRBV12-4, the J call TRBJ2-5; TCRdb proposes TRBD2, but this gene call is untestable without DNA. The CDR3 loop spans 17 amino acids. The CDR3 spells CASSRGTSGRYQETQYF.

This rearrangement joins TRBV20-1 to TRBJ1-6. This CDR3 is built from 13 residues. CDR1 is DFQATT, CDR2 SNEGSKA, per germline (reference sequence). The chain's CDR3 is CSARGDYNSPLHF.

The CDR3 region is CSARPPLPRLAVYEQYF. The chain couples TRBV20-1 to TRBJ2-7; the TCRdb call, TRBD2, lacks DNA for checking. The CDR3 totals 17 residues. CDR1 is DFQATT and CDR2 is SNEGSKA in the germline V gene (reference sequence).

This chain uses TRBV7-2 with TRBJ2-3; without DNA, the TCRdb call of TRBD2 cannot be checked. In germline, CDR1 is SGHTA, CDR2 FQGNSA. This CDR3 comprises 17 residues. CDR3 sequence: CASSLVGTSGNTDTQYF.

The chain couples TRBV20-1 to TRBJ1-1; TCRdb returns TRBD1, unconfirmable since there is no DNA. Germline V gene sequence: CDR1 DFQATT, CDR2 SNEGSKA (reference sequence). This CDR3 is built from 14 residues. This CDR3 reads CSARVDRLNTEAFF.

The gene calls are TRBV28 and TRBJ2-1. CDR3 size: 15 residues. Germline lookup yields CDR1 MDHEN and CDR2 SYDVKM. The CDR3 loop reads CASSFSTSRYNEQFF.

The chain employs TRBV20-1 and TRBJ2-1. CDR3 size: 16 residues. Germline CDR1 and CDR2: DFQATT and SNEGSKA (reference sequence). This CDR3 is CSARVLAAPSYNEQFF.

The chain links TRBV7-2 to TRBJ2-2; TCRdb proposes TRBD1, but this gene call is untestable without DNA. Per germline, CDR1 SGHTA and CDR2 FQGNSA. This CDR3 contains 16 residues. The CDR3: CASSLTGTGSPGELFF.

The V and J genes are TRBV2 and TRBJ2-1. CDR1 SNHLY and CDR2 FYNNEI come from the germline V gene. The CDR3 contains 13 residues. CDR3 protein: CASSVSASNEQFF.

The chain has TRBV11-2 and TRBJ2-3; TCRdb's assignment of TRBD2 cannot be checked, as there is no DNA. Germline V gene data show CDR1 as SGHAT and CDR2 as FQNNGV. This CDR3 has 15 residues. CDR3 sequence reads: CASSLVAGFTDTQYF.

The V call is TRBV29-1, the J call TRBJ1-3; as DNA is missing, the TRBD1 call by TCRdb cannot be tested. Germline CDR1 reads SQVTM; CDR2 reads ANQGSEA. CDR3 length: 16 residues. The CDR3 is CSVSFGQGGSGNTIYF.

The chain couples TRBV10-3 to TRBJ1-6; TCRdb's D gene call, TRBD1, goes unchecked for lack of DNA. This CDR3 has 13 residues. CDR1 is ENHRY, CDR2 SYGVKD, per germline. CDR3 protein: CAISGQGDSPLHF.

The CDR3 loop reads CASSGLSETQYF. The chain employs TRBV5-1 and TRBJ2-5. Germline V gene data show CDR1 as SGHRS and CDR2 as YFSETQ. CDR3 length: 12 residues.

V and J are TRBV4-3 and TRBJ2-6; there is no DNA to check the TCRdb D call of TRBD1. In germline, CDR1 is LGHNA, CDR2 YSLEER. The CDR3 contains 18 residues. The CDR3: CASSQMGGYPQGANVLTF.

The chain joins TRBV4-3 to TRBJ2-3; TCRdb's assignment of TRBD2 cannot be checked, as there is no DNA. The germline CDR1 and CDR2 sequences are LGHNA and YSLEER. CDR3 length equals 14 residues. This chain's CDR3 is CASSQDRGRGPQYF.

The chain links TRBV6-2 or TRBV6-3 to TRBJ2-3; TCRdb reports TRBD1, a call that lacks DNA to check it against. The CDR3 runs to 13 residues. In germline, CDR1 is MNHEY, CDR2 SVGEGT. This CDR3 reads CASRETGTDTQYF.

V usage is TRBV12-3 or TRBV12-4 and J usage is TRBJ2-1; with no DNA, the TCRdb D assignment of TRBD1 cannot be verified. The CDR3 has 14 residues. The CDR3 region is CASSSTRDRDEQFF.

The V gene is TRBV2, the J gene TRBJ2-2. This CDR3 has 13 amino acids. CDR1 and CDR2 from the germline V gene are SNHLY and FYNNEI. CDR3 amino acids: CASNGASGGELFF.